Detailed here is one T cell receptor beta chain. As originally analysed: Nucleated cell number was recorded as an estimate derived from reference gene primer amplification. TCRdb keeps only in-frame clones here, not all; method: immunoSEQ multiplex PCR. From that table come the V and J calls and clone size; the DNA was used to work out D and trimming. The sample has approximately 210,000 clones, about 77% seen once. This sample stems from a study of blood T cell repertoires in COVID-19. Study at large: The United States, Italy and Spain provided the acute and convalescent COVID-19 samples.

The participants were between roughly 18 and 89 years old and came from roughly 24 US areas. The study assigned cohorts using participant-reported clinical history. Trimming cost V 3 bases and J 7 bases; bases outside gene matches: 10. Germline V gene lookup returns CDR1 SGHVS and CDR2 FNYEAQ. This CDR3 spans 16 amino acids. V and J are TRBV7-6 and TRBJ2-1; 9 nucleotides match TRBD1. Sequencing used PBMCs or T cells enriched from blood (not recorded which). This clonotype was sampled from a woman between 50 and 59 years old with acute COVID-19. CDR3 nucleotide sequence: TGTGCCAGCAGCTTGGGGGTCAGGACAGGGGTAAATGAGCAGTTCTTC. Translated, it gives CASSLGVRTGVNEQFF. Supplemented by reference TRBV7-6 and TRBJ2-1, the full variable domain reads GAGVSQSPRYKVTKRGQDVALRCDPISGHVSLYWYRQALGQGPEFLTYFNYEAQQDKSGLPNDRFSAERPEGSISTLTIQRTEQRDSAMYRCASSLGVRTGVNEQFFGPGTRLTVL.